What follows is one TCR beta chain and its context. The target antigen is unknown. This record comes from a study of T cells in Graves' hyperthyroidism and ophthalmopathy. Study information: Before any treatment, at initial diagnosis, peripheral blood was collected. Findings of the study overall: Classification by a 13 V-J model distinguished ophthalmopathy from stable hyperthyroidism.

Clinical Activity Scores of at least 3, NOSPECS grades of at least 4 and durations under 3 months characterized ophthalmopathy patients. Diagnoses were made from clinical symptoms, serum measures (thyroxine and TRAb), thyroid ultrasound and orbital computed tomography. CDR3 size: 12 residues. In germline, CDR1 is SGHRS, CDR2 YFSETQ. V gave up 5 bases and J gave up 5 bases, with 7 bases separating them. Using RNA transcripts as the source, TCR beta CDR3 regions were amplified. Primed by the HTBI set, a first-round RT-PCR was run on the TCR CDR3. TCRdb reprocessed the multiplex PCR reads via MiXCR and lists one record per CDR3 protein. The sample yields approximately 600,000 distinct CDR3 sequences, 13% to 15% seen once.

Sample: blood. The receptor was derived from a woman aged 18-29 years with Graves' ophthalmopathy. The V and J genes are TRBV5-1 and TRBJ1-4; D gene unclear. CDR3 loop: CASRTSNEKLFF. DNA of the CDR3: TGCGCCAGCAGGACATCCAATGAAAAACTGTTTTTT.